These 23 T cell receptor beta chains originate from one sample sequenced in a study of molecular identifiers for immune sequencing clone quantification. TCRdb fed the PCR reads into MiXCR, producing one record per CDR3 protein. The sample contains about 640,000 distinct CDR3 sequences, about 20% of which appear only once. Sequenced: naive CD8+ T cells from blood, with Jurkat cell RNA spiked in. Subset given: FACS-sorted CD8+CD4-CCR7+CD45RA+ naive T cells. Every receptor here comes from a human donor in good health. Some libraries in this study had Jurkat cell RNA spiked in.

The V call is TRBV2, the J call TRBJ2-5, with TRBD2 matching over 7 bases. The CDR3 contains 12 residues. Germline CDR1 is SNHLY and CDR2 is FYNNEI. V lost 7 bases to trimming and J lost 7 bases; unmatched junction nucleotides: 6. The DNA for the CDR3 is TGTGCCAGCATGGGGGGGGGTGGGACCCAGTACTTC. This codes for CASMGGGGTQYF.

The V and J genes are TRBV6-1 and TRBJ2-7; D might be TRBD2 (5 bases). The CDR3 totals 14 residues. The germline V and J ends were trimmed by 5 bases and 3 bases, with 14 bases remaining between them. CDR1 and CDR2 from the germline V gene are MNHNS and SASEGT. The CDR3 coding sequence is TGTGCCAGCAGTCCGCCCCCCGGGAACTACGAGCAGTACTTC. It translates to CASSPPPGNYEQYF.

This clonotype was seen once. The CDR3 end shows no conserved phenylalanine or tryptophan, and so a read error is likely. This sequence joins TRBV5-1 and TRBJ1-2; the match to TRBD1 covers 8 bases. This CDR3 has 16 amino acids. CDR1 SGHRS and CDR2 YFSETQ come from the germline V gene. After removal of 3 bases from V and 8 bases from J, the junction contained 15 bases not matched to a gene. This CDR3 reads CASSYGQGLPQGGYTL. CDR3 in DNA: TGCGCCAGCAGCTACGGACAGGGCTTACCCCAGGGCGGCTACACCCTC.

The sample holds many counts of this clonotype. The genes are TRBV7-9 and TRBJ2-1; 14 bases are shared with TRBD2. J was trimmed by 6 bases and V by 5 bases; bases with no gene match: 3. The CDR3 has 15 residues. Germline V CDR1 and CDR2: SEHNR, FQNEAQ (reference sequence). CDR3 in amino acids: CASSAGLAGANEQFF. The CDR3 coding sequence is TGTGCCAGCAGCGCGGGACTAGCGGGGGCCAATGAGCAGTTCTTC. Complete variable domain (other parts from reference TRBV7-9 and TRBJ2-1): DTGVSQNPRHKITKRGQNVTFRCDPISEHNRLYWYRQTLGQGPEFLTYFQNEAQLEKSRLLSDRFSAERPKGSFSTLEIQRTEQGDSAMYLCASSAGLAGANEQFFGPGTRLTVL.

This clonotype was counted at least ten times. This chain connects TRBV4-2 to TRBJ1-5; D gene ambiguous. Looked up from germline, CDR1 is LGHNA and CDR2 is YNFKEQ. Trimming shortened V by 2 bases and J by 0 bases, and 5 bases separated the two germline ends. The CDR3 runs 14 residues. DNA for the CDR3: TGTGCCAGCAGCCAAAGTTATAGCAATCAGCCCCAGCATTTT. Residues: CASSQSYSNQPQHF.

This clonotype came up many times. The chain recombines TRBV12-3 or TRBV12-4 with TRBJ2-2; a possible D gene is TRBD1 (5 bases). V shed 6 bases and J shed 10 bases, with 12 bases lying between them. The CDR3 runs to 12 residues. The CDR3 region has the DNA TGTGCCAGCAGCCCGGACACGGTGGAGCTGTTTTTT. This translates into CASSPDTVELFF.

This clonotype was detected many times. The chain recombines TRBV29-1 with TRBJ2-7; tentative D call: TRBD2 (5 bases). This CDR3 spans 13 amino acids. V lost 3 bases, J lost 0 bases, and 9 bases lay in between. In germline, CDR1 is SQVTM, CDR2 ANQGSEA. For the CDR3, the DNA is TGCAGCGTTGAGAACGGACTCTCCTACGAGCAGTACTTC. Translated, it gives CSVENGLSYEQYF.

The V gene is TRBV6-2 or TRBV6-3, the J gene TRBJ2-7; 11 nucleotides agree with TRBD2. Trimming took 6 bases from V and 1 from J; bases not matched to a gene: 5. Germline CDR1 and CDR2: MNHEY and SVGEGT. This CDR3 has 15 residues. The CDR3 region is CASSQTSGGSYEQYF. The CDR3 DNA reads TGTGCCAGCAGCCAAACTAGCGGGGGTTCCTACGAGCAGTACTTC.

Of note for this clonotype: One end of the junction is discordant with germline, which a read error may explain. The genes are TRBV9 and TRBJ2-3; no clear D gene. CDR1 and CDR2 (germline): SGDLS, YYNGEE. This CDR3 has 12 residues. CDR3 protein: CASSDYSDTRYF. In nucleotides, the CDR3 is TGTGCCAGCAGCGACTATTCAGATACGCGGTATTTT.

CDR3 in amino acids: CASSVLTGFGTNEKLFF. For the CDR3, the DNA is TGTGCCAGTAGTGTCCTCACAGGGTTCGGCACTAATGAAAAACTGTTTTTT. The chain is built from TRBV19 and TRBJ1-4, with a tentative D call TRBD1 (6 bases). Germline CDR1 is LNHDA and CDR2 is SQIVND (reference sequence). Trimming left V 5 bases short and J 2 bases short, with 18 bases between. The CDR3 runs 17 residues. Looking up the rest from reference TRBV19 and TRBJ1-4 gives the full variable domain: DGGITQSPKYLFRKEGQNVTLSCEQNLNHDAMYWYRQDPGQGLRLIYYSQIVNDFQKGDIAEGYSVSREKKESFPLTVTSAQKNPTAFYLCASSVLTGFGTNEKLFFGSGTQLSVL.

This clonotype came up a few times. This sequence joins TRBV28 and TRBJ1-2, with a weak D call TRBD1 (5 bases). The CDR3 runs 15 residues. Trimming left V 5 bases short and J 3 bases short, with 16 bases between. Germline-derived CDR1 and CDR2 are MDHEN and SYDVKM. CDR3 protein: CASSPIEQGYYGYTF. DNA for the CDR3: TGTGCCAGCAGTCCGATAGAGCAGGGTTACTATGGCTACACCTTC.

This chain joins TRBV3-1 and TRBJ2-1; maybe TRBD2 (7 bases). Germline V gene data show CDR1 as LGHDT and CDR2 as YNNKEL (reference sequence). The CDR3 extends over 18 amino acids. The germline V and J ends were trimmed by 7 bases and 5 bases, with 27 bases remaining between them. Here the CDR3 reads CASNPGLTGARSNNEQFF. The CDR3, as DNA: TGTGCCAGCAACCCGGGACTAACGGGGGCGAGATCCAACAATGAGCAGTTCTTC.

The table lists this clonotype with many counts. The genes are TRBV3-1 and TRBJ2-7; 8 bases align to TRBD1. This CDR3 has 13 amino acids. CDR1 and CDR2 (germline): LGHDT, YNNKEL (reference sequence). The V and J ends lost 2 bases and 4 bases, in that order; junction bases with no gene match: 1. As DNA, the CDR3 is TGTGCCAGCAGCCAAAACAGGGGGTACGAGCAGTACTTC. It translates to CASSQNRGYEQYF.

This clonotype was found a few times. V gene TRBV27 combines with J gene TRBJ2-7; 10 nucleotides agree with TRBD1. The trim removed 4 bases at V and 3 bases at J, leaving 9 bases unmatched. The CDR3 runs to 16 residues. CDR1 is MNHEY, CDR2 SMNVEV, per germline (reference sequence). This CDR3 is CASSSYSGTGVYEQYF. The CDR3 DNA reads TGTGCCAGCAGTTCCTACTCAGGGACAGGGGTCTACGAGCAGTACTTC.

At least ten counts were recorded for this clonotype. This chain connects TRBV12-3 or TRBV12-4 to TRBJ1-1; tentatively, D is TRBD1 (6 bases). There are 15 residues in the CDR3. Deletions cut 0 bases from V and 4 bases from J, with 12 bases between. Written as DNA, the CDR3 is TGTGCCAGCAGTTTAGCGCTGACAGGTTTCACTGAAGCTTTCTTT. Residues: CASSLALTGFTEAFF.

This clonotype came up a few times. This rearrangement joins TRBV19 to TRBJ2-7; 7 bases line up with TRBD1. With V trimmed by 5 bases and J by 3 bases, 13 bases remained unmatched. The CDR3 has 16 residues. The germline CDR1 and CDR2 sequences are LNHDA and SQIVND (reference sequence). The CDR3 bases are TGTGCCAGTAGTTTCCCCCGGGACAGCTTACACTACGAGCAGTACTTC. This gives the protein CASSFPRDSLHYEQYF.

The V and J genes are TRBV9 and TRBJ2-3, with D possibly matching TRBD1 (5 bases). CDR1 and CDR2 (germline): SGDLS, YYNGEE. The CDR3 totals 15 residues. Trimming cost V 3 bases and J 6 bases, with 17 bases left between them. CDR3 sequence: CASSARGAPGDTQYF. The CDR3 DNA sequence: TGTGCCAGCAGCGCCCGTGGCGCTCCAGGGGATACGCAGTATTTT.

The DNA for the CDR3 is TGTGCCAGCAGTGCACTAGCGGTGGGTTTTAATGAGCAGTTCTTC. Amino acid sequence: CASSALAVGFNEQFF. The chain combines TRBV27 with TRBJ2-1; 8 bases map to TRBD2. The CDR3 totals 15 residues. V was pared by 5 bases and J by 7 bases, with 10 bases of the junction left unmatched. Germline CDR1 and CDR2: MNHEY and SMNVEV (reference sequence).

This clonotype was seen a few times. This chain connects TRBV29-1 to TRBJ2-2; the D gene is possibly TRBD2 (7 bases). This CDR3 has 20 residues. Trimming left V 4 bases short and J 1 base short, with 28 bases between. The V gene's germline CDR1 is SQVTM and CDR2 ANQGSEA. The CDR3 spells CSVAGSGVGGGGGNTGELFF. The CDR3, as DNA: TGCAGCGTTGCCGGGAGTGGCGTTGGGGGAGGGGGGGGGAACACCGGGGAGCTGTTTTTT.

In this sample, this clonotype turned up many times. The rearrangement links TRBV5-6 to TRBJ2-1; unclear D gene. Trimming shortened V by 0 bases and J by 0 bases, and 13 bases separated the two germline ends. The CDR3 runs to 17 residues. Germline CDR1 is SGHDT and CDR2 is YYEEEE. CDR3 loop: CASSLEPTESSYNEQFF. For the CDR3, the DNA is TGTGCCAGCAGCTTGGAACCCACAGAGAGCTCCTACAATGAGCAGTTCTTC.

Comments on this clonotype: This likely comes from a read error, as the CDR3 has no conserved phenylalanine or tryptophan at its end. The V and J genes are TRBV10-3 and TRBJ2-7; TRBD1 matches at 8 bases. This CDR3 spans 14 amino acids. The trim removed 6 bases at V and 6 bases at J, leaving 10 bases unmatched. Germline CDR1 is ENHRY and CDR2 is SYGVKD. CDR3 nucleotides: TGTGCCATCAGGACAGGGGTGACCTATGGCGAGCAGTACCTC. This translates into CAIRTGVTYGEQYL.

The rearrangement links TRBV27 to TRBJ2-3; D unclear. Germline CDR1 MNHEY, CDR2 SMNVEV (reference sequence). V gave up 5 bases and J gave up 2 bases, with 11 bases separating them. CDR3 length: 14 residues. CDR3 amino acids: CASSTLLHTDTQYF. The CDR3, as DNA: TGTGCCAGCAGTACTCTATTACACACAGATACGCAGTATTTT.

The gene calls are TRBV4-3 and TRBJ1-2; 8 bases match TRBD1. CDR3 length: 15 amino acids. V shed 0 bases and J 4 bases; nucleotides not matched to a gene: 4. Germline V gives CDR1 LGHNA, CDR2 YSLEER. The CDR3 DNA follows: TGCGCCAGCAGCCAAGAGGCAGGGGGCTTCTATGGCTACACCTTC. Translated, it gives CASSQEAGGFYGYTF.